Reported below is one TCR beta chain. The junction differs from germline at one of its ends, possibly a read error. This specimen belongs to a study of tumor and adjacent non-tumor tissue in lung cancer. This sample's RNA came from whole unsorted tissue. TCRbeta libraries were built with three rounds of nested PCR, modified from ARM-PCR. Each CDR3 protein is one row after TCRdb ran MiXCR on the multiplex PCR reads. Altogether more than 60,000 distinct CDR3 sequences are present, over 75% being singletons, with the ten largest covering about an eighth. The CDR3 is 17 residues long. Sequencing used lung tumor tissue. The chain uses TRBV12-3 or TRBV12-4 and TRBJ1-1; D remains unclear. The clonotype originates from a woman aged 50 to 60 with non-small cell lung cancer. The CDR3 is CASRLYPTTRIQTEVFF. The DNA of the CDR3 is TGTGCCAGCAGACTTTACCCCACTACCAGGATTCAAACTGAAGTTTTCTTT.